What follows describes a single TCR beta chain. Its antigen is not known. Using a J-beta primer mix together with a sample-barcoded 5' primer, a second PCR was run for roughly 6 to 12 cycles. Any given sample supplied a minimum of 2.5 million CDR3-containing paired-end reads. MiXCR, applied by TCRdb to the 5' RACE reads, yields one record per CDR3 protein. The sample contains more than 1.4 million distinct CDR3 sequences, 42% of which appear only once. The data are from a study of blood T cells in healthy people across ages. Broader study findings: Diversity was higher, and naive CD4+ cells more numerous, in long-lived donors than in aged donors. It was found that TCR beta diversity correlated strongly with the percentage of naive T cells. Unsorted PBMCs ruled out conclusive naive versus antigen-experienced comparison.

V lost 7 bases to trimming and J lost 3 bases, with 17 bases between them. The CDR3 sequence is 15 residues long. The germline gives CDR1 MRHNA, CDR2 SNTAGT. J is TRBJ2-3 and V is TRBV6-4; either TRBD1 or TRBD2 may fit D (5 bases each). Source material: blood. The origin of this receptor is a woman between 18 and 29 years old in good health. CDR3 sequence: CASTRGRWGTDTQYF. The CDR3 region has the DNA TGTGCCAGCACTCGAGGGCGGTGGGGGACAGATACGCAGTATTTT.